This paragraph covers one TCR beta chain sequence. Antigen specificity is unknown. Between the trimmed V and J ends, which lost 3 bases and 0 bases, there was a span of 6 bases. The length of the CDR3 is 14 residues. Germline-derived CDR1 and CDR2 are MDHEN and SYDVKM. The repertoire was sequenced with immunoSEQ multiplex PCR; TCRdb's copy has only in-frame clones and lacks some. The sample consists of some 78,000 clones, about 96% of them appearing once. The data were taken from a study of cytomegalovirus exposure and HLA in healthy donors. Broader study findings: Some TCR beta chains (roughly 150 of them) were listed as cytomegalovirus-associated. According to reports, the classifier identified cytomegalovirus status with high specificity and sensitivity. Subsequent analysis revealed that first-cohort TCR clusters tended to co-occur in the 120 or so validation repertoires. Most TCR sequences showed up rarely, but some public TCRs showed up in many donors.

This chain uses TRBV28 with TRBJ1-5; D not resolved. Sequenced material: PBMCs. This TCR was recovered from a man aged 18 to 29 in good health and CMV-seropositive. In DNA, the CDR3 is TGTGCCAGCAGTTTCCGTTATAGCAATCAGCCCCAGCATTTT. Translated: CASSFRYSNQPQHF.